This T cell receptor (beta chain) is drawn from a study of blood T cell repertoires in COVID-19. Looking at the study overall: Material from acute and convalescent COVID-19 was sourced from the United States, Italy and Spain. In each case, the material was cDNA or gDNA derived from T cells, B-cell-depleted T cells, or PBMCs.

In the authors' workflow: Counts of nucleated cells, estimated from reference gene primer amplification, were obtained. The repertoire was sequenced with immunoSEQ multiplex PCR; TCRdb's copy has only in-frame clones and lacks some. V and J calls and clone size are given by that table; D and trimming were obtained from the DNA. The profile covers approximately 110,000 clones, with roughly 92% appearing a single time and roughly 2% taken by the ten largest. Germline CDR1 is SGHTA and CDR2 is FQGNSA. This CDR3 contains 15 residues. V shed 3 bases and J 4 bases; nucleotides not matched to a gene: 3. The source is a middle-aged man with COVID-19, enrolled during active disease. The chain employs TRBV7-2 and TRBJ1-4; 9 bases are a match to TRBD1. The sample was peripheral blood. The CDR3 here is CASSLGQGYNEKLFF. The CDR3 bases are TGTGCCAGCAGCTTGGGACAGGGATATAATGAAAAACTGTTTTTT.